This TCR beta chain was profiled in a study of T cells in Graves' hyperthyroidism and ophthalmopathy. The CDR3 is made up of 16 amino acids. The trim removed 6 bases at V and 7 bases at J, leaving 12 bases unmatched. Germline values: CDR1 MNHEY, CDR2 SMNVEV (reference sequence). This clonotype occurred many times. There were TCR beta CDR3 regions amplified from RNA transcripts. During a first-round RT-PCR of the TCR CDR3, the HTBI primer set was used. TCRdb reprocessed the multiplex PCR reads via MiXCR and lists one record per CDR3 protein. The sample has around 380,000 distinct CDR3 sequences; about 13% are singletons.

The V gene is TRBV27, the J gene TRBJ1-6; 7 nucleotides align to TRBD1. The sequenced material came from blood. The TCR was taken from a man aged 25 to 40 with Graves' hyperthyroidism that later progressed to Graves' ophthalmopathy. The CDR3 DNA sequence: TGTGCCAGCAGCCTAACAGGGGACATATGGAATTCACCCCTCCACTTT. Protein product: CASSLTGDIWNSPLHF.